Below, 15 T cell receptor beta chains from the same sample are listed, as sequenced in a study of early T cells in non-severe SARS-CoV-2 infection. TCRdb re-called the 5' RACE reads through MiXCR, storing one row per CDR3 protein. The data show about 110,000 distinct CDR3 sequences, with 10% to 15% seen just once and 3.5% to 4% held by the top ten. The sequencing used whole blood, collected at baseline. All receptors come from an adult who was a healthcare worker with PCR-confirmed SARS-CoV-2 infection or an uninfected control (not recorded which).

This clonotype has at least ten counts. The chain combines TRBV6-6 with TRBJ1-2; D gene ambiguous. Germline V gives CDR1 MNHNY, CDR2 SVGAGI (reference sequence). The CDR3 length is 13 residues. The germline V and J ends were trimmed by 2 bases and 4 bases, with 8 bases remaining between them. The CDR3 DNA is TGTGCCAGCAGTTACGGGGAGGGCTATGGCTACACCTTC. This encodes CASSYGEGYGYTF.

In this sample, this clonotype turned up a few times. This sequence joins TRBV29-1 and TRBJ1-1; a weak D match, TRBD1 (5 bases). CDR3 length equals 13 residues. The germline V gene encodes CDR1 SQVTM and CDR2 ANQGSEA. V was shortened by 7 bases and J by 1 base, with 13 bases between the two germline ends. The CDR3 here is CSARDLGNTEAFF. The CDR3 coding sequence is TGCAGCGCCAGGGACCTGGGGAACACTGAAGCTTTCTTT.

This clonotype occurred a few times. The CDR3 DNA reads as TGTGCCAGCAGCTTAGCCGGGTTGGGGAGCACTGAAGCTTTCTTT. Protein sequence: CASSLAGLGSTEAFF. V is TRBV7-6 and J is TRBJ1-1, with D hard to call. Germline values: CDR1 SGHVS, CDR2 FNYEAQ. This CDR3 comprises 15 residues. The germline V and J ends were trimmed by 0 bases and 4 bases, with 12 bases remaining between them.

The chain is built from TRBV6-6 and TRBJ2-1; maybe TRBD1 (6 bases). The V end was cut by 5 bases, the J end by 5 bases, with 7 bases between. CDR1 and CDR2 (germline): MNHNY, SVGAGI (reference sequence). The CDR3 is 12 amino acids. The CDR3 region has the DNA TGTGCCAGCAGTCAGGGGAACAATGAGCAGTTCTTC. Protein sequence: CASSQGNNEQFF.

This clonotype was detected many times. The chain carries TRBV7-8 and TRBJ1-4; D call uncertain. Trimming pared 6 bases from V and 4 bases from J, leaving 6 bases between. The germline gives CDR1 SGHVS, CDR2 FQNEAQ. The CDR3 extends over 12 amino acids. The CDR3 DNA reads as TGTGCCAGCAGTCTAGTTAATGAAAAACTGTTTTTT. Its protein product is CASSLVNEKLFF.

V and J are TRBV5-6 and TRBJ1-1; TRBD1 agrees at 7 bases. In germline, CDR1 is SGHDT, CDR2 YYEEEE. The CDR3 is 15 amino acids. J was trimmed by 11 bases and V by 1 base; bases with no gene match: 14. In DNA, the CDR3 is TGTGCCAGCAGCTTGTACGACAGGGACCAGATCGTGGCTTTCTTT. Its protein product is CASSLYDRDQIVAFF.

This chain links TRBV28 with TRBJ2-5; D possibly matches TRBD1 or TRBD2 (5 bases each). The CDR3 sequence is 14 residues long. V gave up 4 bases and J gave up 7 bases, with 16 bases separating them. Looked up from germline, CDR1 is MDHEN and CDR2 is SYDVKM. The DNA for the CDR3 is TGTGCCAGCAGTTCTCCCGGGACCCCTGGGACCCAGTACTTC. Translation gives CASSSPGTPGTQYF.

The rearrangement links TRBV5-1 to TRBJ2-3, with 9 positions matching TRBD2. The junction had 4 bases not matched to a gene; V was cut back by 0 bases and J by 8 bases. Germline lookup yields CDR1 SGHRS and CDR2 YFSETQ. This CDR3 is built from 14 residues. CDR3 protein: CASSLGSGSGTQYF. The CDR3 DNA reads as TGCGCCAGCAGCTTGGGTAGCGGGAGTGGTACGCAGTATTTT.

The genes are TRBV3-1 and TRBJ1-1; D gene ambiguous. CDR1 LGHDT and CDR2 YNNKEL come from the germline V gene (reference sequence). CDR3 length: 13 residues. V lost 3 bases to trimming and J lost 4 bases, with 9 bases between them. CDR3 coding DNA: TGTGCCAGCAGCCAGGCAGGAGCCACTGAAGCTTTCTTT. As protein: CASSQAGATEAFF.

In this sample, this clonotype turned up many times. The rearrangement uses TRBV20-1 and TRBJ2-1; D ambiguous. CDR3 length: 13 amino acids. Trimming took off 1 base at V and 0 bases at J, with 4 bases between the two ends. Per germline, CDR1 DFQATT and CDR2 SNEGSKA (reference sequence). The CDR3 DNA follows: TGCAGTGCTAGAGCGTACTCCTACAATGAGCAGTTCTTC. This translates into CSARAYSYNEQFF.

This clonotype was seen repeatedly, ten times or more. V usage is TRBV4-1 and J usage is TRBJ1-4, with D possibly being TRBD1 (5 bases). Germline CDR1 and CDR2: MGHRA and YSYEKL. This CDR3 has 18 residues. V was shortened by 4 bases and J by 2 bases, with 20 bases between the two germline ends. CDR3 coding DNA: TGCGCCAGCAGCCTGGGACCTTTAAAAACCGCCACTAATGAAAAACTGTTTTTT. This translates into CASSLGPLKTATNEKLFF.

The chain joins TRBV7-9 to TRBJ2-7, with 11 bases fitting TRBD1. The CDR3 is made up of 15 amino acids. Per the germline V gene, CDR1 is SEHNR and CDR2 is FQNEAQ (reference sequence). Trimming removed 0 bases from V and 6 bases from J; junction bases left unmatched: 4. The CDR3, as DNA: TGTGCCAGCAGCTTAGCCTCTGGGACAGGGGGCGAGCAGTACTTC. It is translated as CASSLASGTGGEQYF.

The rearrangement uses TRBV6-5 and TRBJ2-2; no reliable D call. This CDR3 is 14 amino acids long. Per the germline V gene, CDR1 is MNHEY and CDR2 is SVGAGI. Trimming left V 2 bases short and J 3 bases short, with 7 bases between. The CDR3 DNA follows: TGTGCCAGCAGTTACGGCAGACACACCGGGGAGCTGTTTTTT. This encodes CASSYGRHTGELFF.

The chain couples TRBV5-4 to TRBJ1-1; 8 bases line up with TRBD1. Germline CDR1 SGHNT, CDR2 YYREEE (reference sequence). Losses at the gene ends were 0 bases for V and 7 bases for J; bases not matched to a gene: 5. CDR3 size: 14 residues. CDR3 in amino acids: CASSLVAGGGEAFF. In nucleotides, the CDR3 is TGTGCCAGCAGCTTGGTGGCAGGGGGCGGTGAAGCTTTCTTT.

This chain joins TRBV29-1 and TRBJ2-7; D is perhaps TRBD1 (6 bases). V was shortened by 6 bases and J by 2 bases, with 8 bases between the two germline ends. Per the germline V gene, CDR1 is SQVTM and CDR2 is ANQGSEA. CDR3 length: 11 amino acids. The CDR3 is CSVGQPYEQYF. The CDR3, as DNA: TGCAGCGTAGGACAGCCCTACGAGCAGTACTTC.